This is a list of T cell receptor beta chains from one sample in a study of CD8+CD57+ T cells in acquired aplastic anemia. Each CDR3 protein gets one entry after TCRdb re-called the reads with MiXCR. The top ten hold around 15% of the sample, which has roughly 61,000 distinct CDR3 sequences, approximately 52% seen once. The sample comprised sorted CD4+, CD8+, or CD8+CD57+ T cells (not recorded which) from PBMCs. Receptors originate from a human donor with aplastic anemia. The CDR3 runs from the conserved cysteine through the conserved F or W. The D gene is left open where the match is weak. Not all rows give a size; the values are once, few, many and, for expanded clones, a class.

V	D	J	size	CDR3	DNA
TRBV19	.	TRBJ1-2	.	CASSPTARDYGYTF	TGTGCCAGTAGTCCAACCGCCAGGGACTATGGCTACACCTTC
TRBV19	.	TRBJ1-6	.	CASDVGRTYNSPLHF	TGTGCCAGTGACGTTGGACGGACCTATAATTCACCCCTCCACTTT
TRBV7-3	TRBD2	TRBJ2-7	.	CASSGTSGGPYEQYF	TGTGCCAGCAGTGGGACTAGCGGGGGGCCCTACGAGCAGTACTTC
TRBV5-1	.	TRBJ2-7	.	CASRDVTAPGEQYF	TGCGCCAGCCGGGATGTGACAGCACCGGGGGAGCAGTACTTC
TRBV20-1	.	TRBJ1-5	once	CSASPGGATHQPQHF	TGCAGTGCCAGCCCTGGGGGGGCAACCCATCAGCCCCAGCATTTT
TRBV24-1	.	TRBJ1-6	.	CATSDSEGIRPLTYNSPLHF	TGTGCCACCAGTGATTCTGAGGGAATAAGGCCGTTGACCTATAATTCACCCCTCCACTTT
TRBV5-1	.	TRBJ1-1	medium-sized	CASSLWVRAMNTEAFF	TGCGCCAGCAGCTTGTGGGTCAGAGCTATGAACACTGAAGCTTTCTTT
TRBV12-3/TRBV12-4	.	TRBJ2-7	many	CASSETEFYEQYF	TGTGCCAGCAGCGAAACGGAGTTTTACGAGCAGTACTTC
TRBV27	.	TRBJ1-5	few	CASSLYGGNQPQHF	TGTGCCAGCAGTTTATATGGGGGCAATCAGCCCCAGCATTTT
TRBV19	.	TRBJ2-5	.	CASSNEGWKRETQYF	TGTGCCAGTAGTAATGAGGGTTGGAAGCGAGAGACCCAGTACTTC
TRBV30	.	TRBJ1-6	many	CAWNGGTVGSPLHF	TGTGCCTGGAACGGAGGCACCGTCGGTTCACCCCTCCACTTT
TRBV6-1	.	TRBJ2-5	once	CASSRLPYQETQYF	TGTGCCAGCAGTCGCCTCCCTTACCAAGAGACCCAGTACTTC
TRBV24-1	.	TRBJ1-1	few	CATSDGQTESAEAFF	TGTGCCACCAGTGATGGGCAGACGGAAAGCGCTGAAGCTTTCTTT
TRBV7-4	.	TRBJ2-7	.	CASNTGPAYEQYF	TGTGCCAGCAACACGGGACCCGCCTACGAGCAGTACTTC
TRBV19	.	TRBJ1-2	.	CASSIRGPRNYGYTF	TGTGCCAGTAGTATTAGGGGACCCCGCAACTATGGCTACACCTTC
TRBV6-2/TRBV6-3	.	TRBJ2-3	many	CASSYHPGSSSDTQYF	TGTGCCAGCAGTTACCATCCGGGGAGCTCTTCAGATACGCAGTATTTT
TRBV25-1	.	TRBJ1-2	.	CASSVGDGYTF	TGTGCCAGCAGTGTGGGGGATGGCTACACCTTC
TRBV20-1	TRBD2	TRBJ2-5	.	CSASKTSGGPRETQYF	TGCAGTGCTAGCAAGACTAGCGGGGGCCCCCGGGAGACCCAGTACTTC
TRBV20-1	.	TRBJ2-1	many	CSSGPYNEQFF	TGCAGTTCGGGACCCTACAATGAGCAGTTCTTC
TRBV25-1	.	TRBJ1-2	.	CASSEYTGYYGYTF	TGTGCCAGCAGTGAATATACGGGTTACTATGGCTACACCTTC
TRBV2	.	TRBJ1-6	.	CASSYSGNSPLHF	TGTGCCAGCAGTTACAGCGGCAATTCACCCCTCCACTTT
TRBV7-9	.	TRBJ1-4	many	CASRLRGTFNEKLFF	TGTGCCAGCAGGCTCCGCGGGACGTTTAATGAAAAACTGTTTTTT
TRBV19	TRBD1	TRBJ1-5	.	CASSMSGGGNQPQHF	TGTGCCAGTAGTATGTCAGGGGGCGGCAATCAGCCCCAGCATTTT
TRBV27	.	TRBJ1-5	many	CASSKNTASNQPQHF	TGTGCCAGCAGCAAAAACACGGCTAGCAATCAGCCCCAGCATTTT
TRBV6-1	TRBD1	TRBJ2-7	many	CASKDREYEQYF	TGTGCCAGCAAGGACAGGGAATACGAGCAGTACTTC
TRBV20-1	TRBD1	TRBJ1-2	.	CSVPDRESYYGYTF	TGCAGTGTTCCGGACAGGGAATCTTATTATGGCTACACCTTC
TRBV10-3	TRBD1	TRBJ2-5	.	CAISNPGQAQETQYF	TGTGCCATCAGTAACCCGGGACAGGCTCAAGAGACCCAGTACTTC
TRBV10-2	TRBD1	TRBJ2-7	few	CASTTDREEASSYEQYF	TGCGCCAGCACCACGGACAGGGAGGAGGCCAGCAGCTACGAGCAGTACTTC
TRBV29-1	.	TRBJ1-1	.	CSVLAVRGTEAFF	TGCAGCGTTCTGGCAGTTCGAGGGACTGAAGCTTTCTTT
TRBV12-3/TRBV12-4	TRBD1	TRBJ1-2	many	CASTTPGQKFYGYTF	TGTGCCAGCACCACACCGGGACAGAAGTTCTATGGCTACACCTTC
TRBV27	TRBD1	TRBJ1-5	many	CASSLGTDYQPQHF	TGTGCCAGCAGTCTCGGGACAGACTATCAGCCCCAGCATTTT
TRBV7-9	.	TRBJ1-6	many	CASSFSGAPYNSPLHF	TGTGCCAGCAGCTTTTCGGGGGCCCCTTATAATTCACCCCTCCACTTT
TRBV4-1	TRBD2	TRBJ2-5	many	CASRKSGGAAETQYF	TGCGCCAGCAGGAAAAGCGGGGGTGCCGCGGAGACCCAGTACTTC
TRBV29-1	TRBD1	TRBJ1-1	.	CSVRGTGGPEAFF	TGCAGCGTACGGGGGACAGGAGGTCCTGAAGCTTTCTTT
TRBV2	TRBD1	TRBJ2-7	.	CASKGQSYEQYF	TGTGCCAGCAAGGGACAGTCCTACGAGCAGTACTTC
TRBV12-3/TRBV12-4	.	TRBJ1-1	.	CASSLWDNTEAFF	TGTGCCAGCAGTCTTTGGGACAACACTGAAGCTTTCTTT
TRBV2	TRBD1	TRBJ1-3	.	CASRFDRGSGNTIYF	TGTGCCAGCAGATTCGACAGGGGCTCTGGAAACACCATATATTTT
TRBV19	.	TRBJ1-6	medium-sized	CASKDGLGPLHF	TGTGCCAGTAAGGACGGCTTGGGACCCCTCCACTTT
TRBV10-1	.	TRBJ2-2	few	CASSEEGTNTGELFF	TGCGCCAGCAGTGAGGAGGGGACGAACACCGGGGAGCTGTTTTTT
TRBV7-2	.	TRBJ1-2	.	CASSPLANYGYTF	TGTGCCAGCAGCCCGTTAGCTAACTATGGCTACACCTTC
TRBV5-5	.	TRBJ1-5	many	CASSLQSNQPQHF	TGTGCCAGCAGCTTACAAAGCAATCAGCCCCAGCATTTT
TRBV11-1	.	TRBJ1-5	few	CASSSPGTDSNQPQHF	TGTGCCAGCAGCTCACCCGGGACGGATAGCAATCAGCCCCAGCATTTT
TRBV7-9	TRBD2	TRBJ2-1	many	CASSWLAGGVDEQFF	TGTGCCAGCAGCTGGTTAGCGGGGGGGGTCGATGAGCAGTTCTTC
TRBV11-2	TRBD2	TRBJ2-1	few	CASRAISGGALEQFF	TGTGCCAGCAGGGCCATAAGCGGGGGGGCCTTGGAGCAGTTCTTC
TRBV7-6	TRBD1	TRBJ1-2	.	CASSQGDYGYTF	TGTGCCAGCAGCCAGGGGGACTATGGCTACACCTTC
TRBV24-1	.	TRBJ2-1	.	CATSDLAGQQFF	TGTGCCACCAGTGATTTGGCTGGCCAACAGTTCTTC
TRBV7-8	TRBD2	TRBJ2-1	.	CASSRSSGAYNEQFF	TGTGCCAGCAGCAGGAGTAGCGGGGCCTACAATGAGCAGTTCTTC
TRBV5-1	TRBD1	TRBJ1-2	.	CASSRGQNYGYTF	TGCGCCAGCAGCAGGGGACAGAACTATGGCTACACCTTC
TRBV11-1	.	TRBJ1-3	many	CASSLQATAGNTIYF	TGTGCCAGCAGCTTACAAGCGACAGCTGGAAACACCATATATTTT
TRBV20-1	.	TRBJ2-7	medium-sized	CSARLGDYSYEQYF	TGCAGTGCTAGACTGGGGGATTACTCCTACGAGCAGTACTTC
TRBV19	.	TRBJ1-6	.	CASSTSTTTFPPLHF	TGTGCCAGTAGTACGAGTACGACCACCTTCCCACCCCTCCACTTT
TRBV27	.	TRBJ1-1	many	CASSLVRNTEAFF	TGTGCCAGCAGCCTAGTTCGGAACACTGAAGCTTTCTTT
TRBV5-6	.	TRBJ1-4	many	CASSPGPGSTNEKLFF	TGTGCCAGCAGCCCGGGACCAGGGTCAACTAATGAAAAACTGTTTTTT
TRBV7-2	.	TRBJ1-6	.	CASSSDGNSPLHF	TGTGCCAGCAGCTCAGATGGGAATTCACCCCTCCACTTT